This paragraph reports one T cell receptor beta chain. Its target is unknown. This entry comes from a study of cytomegalovirus exposure and HLA in healthy donors. Study-wide findings and caveats: In a later analysis, TCR beta V- and J-gene trimming was associated with a missense DCLRE1C variant. The classifier was said to identify cytomegalovirus status with high specificity and sensitivity.

Germline CDR1 and CDR2: SGHNT and YYREEE (reference sequence). There are 17 residues in the CDR3. V shed 4 bases, J shed 6 bases, and the junction held 14 bases outside the gene matches. PCR primers comprised 60 Vbeta and 13 Jbeta primers. In the source study's methods: There were about 88 million unique TCR beta chains by a later count, and around 10 million of them were shared. Some clones are missing from TCRdb's copy, which holds only in-frame ones; the method was immunoSEQ multiplex PCR. V, J and clone size derive from that table, while D and trimming were established from the DNA sequence. The data hold around 230,000 clones, with 82% observed a single time.

The clonotype was recovered from a man aged 35-49 years in good health and CMV-seropositive. V usage is TRBV5-4 and J usage is TRBJ2-3, with 10 nucleotides matching TRBD2. The source material was PBMCs. CDR3 protein: CASSLGASGRGRDTQYF. CDR3 coding DNA: TGTGCCAGCAGCCTGGGGGCTAGCGGGAGAGGAAGGGATACGCAGTATTTT.